One and the same sample provided the 5 T cell receptor beta chains below, sequenced in a study of blood T cells in healthy people across ages. Primed by a sample-barcoded 5' primer and a J-beta primer mix, a second PCR proceeded for about 7 to 12 cycles. Each CDR3 protein is one row after TCRdb ran MiXCR on the 5' RACE reads. Found here are 1.5 million to 2 million distinct CDR3 sequences, approximately 28% of them singletons; the top ten hold roughly 8%. The sample taken for sequencing was blood. The receptors here all came from a young woman in good health.

There are a few counts of this clonotype. One end of the junction is discordant with germline, which a read error may explain. The chain combines TRBV14 with TRBJ2-7, with 8 nucleotides matching TRBD1. CDR3 length: 15 residues. Germline values: CDR1 SGHDN, CDR2 FVKESK. CDR3 coding DNA: TGTGCCAGCATCCAAGGTCAGGGGGCGGTGTACGAGCAGTACTTC. Translated: CASIQGQGAVYEQYF. Full variable domain (rest looked up from reference TRBV14 and TRBJ2-7): EAGVTQFPSHSVIEKGQTVTLRCDPISGHDNLYWYRRVMGKEIKFLLHFVKESKQDESGMPNNRFLAERTGGTYSTLKVQPAELEDSGVYFCASIQGQGAVYEQYFGPGTRLTVT.

This clonotype has just a few counts. The J gene is TRBJ2-5, the V gene TRBV24-1, with D perhaps TRBD1 (5 bases). This CDR3 region has 16 residues. Trimming took 5 bases from V and 1 from J, leaving 16 bases between them. Germline V lookup: CDR1 KGHDR, CDR2 SFDVKD. The CDR3 region has the DNA TGTGCCACCAGTGGTCACGGCTGGACAAGCCAAGAGACCCAGTACTTC. Translating gives CATSGHGWTSQETQYF.

The chain combines TRBV20-1 with TRBJ1-1; no definite D call. CDR1 DFQATT and CDR2 SNEGSKA come from the germline V gene (reference sequence). The V end lost 4 bases, the J end lost 0 bases, and 9 bases lay between the germline ends. The CDR3 extends over 13 amino acids. The CDR3 loop reads CSAIPRLNTEAFF. Here the CDR3 DNA reads TGCAGTGCTATCCCGAGGTTGAACACTGAAGCTTTCTTT.

This clonotype was counted once. This sequence joins TRBV3-1 and TRBJ1-1; D call uncertain. The germline V gene encodes CDR1 LGHDT and CDR2 YNNKEL (reference sequence). The CDR3 runs to 15 residues. Trimming cost V 1 base and J 5 bases, with 14 bases left between them. The CDR3 nucleotides are TGTGCCAGCAGCCAAGGACCAAGGGTGGATACTGAAGCTTTCTTT. Residues: CASSQGPRVDTEAFF.

This clonotype was seen more than once but under ten times. The rearrangement uses TRBV2 and TRBJ1-2; a weak D match, TRBD1 (5 bases). This CDR3 has 15 residues. V was trimmed by 5 bases and J by 0 bases, leaving 13 bases between them. Germline V lookup: CDR1 SNHLY, CDR2 FYNNEI. The CDR3 spells CASSLDTGSNYGYTF. Here the CDR3 DNA reads TGTGCCAGCAGTCTCGATACAGGCTCTAACTATGGCTACACCTTC.